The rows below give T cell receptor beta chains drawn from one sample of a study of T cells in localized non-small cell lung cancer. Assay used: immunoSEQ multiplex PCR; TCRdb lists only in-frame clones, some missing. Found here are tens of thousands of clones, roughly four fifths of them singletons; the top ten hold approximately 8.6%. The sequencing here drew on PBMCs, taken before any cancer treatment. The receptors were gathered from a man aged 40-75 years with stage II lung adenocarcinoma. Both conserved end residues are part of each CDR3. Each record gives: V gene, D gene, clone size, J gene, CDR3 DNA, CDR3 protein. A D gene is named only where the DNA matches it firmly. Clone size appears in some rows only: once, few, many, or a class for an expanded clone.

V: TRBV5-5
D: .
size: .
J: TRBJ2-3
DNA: TGTGCCAGCAGCCTCGGGGCCCTGCGCACAGATACGCAGTATTTT
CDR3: CASSLGALRTDTQYF

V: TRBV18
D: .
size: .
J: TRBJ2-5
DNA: TGTGCCAGCTCAGCAATACAAGAGACCCAGTACTTC
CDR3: CASSAIQETQYF

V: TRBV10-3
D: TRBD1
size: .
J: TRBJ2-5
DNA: TGTGCCATCAGGGACAGGCTTCAAGAGACCCAGTACTTC
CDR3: CAIRDRLQETQYF

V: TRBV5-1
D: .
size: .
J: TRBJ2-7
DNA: TGCGCCAGCAGCCCGCGGGACAGCTACGAGCAGTACTTC
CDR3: CASSPRDSYEQYF

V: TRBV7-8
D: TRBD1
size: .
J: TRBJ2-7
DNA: TGTGCCAGCAGCTCCGGACAGGGGAGAGACGAGCAGTACTTC
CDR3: CASSSGQGRDEQYF

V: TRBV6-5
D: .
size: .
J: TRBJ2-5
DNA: TGTGCCAGCAGTTACGGGGAGACCCAGTACTTC
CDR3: CASSYGETQYF

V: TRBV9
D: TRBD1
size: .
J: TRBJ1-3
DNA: TGTGCCAGCAGCGACAGGGGGTCAGGAAACACCATATATTTT
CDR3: CASSDRGSGNTIYF

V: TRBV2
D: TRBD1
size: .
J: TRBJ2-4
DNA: TGTGCCAGCATGGGGGACAGGGCCGGGGCCAAAAACATTCAGTACTTC
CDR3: CASMGDRAGAKNIQYF

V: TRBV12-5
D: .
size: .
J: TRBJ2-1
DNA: TGTGCTAGTGGTTTGGGTCACAGGGCTAATGAGCAGTTCTTC
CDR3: CASGLGHRANEQFF

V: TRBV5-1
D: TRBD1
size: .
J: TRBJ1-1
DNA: TGCGCCAGCAGCTTCACAGGGGACCCGAACACTGAAGCTTTCTTT
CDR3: CASSFTGDPNTEAFF

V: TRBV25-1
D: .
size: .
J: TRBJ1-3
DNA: TGTGCCAGCAGTGAAGAGCGAACCGGAAACACCATATATTTT
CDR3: CASSEERTGNTIYF

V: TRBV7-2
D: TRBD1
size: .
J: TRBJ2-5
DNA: TGTGCCAGCAGTTCAGGCCACAGGGGTGGGACCCAGTACTTC
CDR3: CASSSGHRGGTQYF

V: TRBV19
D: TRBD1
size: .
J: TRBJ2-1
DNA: TGTGCCAGTAGTACTCCCTCAAGGGACAGACTGGACAATGAGCAGTTCTTC
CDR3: CASSTPSRDRLDNEQFF

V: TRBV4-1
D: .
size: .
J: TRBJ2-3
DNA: TGCGCCAGCAGCCAGCAACAGGGTCCCTTTGGCACAGATACGCAGTATTTT
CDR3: CASSQQQGPFGTDTQYF

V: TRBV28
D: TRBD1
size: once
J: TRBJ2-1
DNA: TGTGCCAGCAGCTACAGGGGAGAGAGGAATGAGCAGTTCTTC
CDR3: CASSYRGERNEQFF

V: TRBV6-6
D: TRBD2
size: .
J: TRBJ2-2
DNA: TGTGCCAGCACCGGCGGGGGAAACACCGGGGAGCTGTTTTTT
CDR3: CASTGGGNTGELFF

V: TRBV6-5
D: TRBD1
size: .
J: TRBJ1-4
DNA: TGTGCCACCAGGGGGCAGGGAAAACTGTTTTTT
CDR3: CATRGQGKLFF

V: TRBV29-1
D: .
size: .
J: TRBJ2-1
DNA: TGCAGCCACCCCCAGGGGAGGTTCGGGCAGTTCTTC
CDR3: CSHPQGRFGQFF

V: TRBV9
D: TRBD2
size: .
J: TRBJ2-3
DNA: TGTGCCAGCAGCGCCTCCCTGGGACTAGCGGGAGGAGCAGATACGCAGTATTTT
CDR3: CASSASLGLAGGADTQYF

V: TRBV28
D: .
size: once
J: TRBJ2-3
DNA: TGTGCCAGCAGACTACTAGTCACAGATACGCAGTATTTT
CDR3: CASRLLVTDTQYF

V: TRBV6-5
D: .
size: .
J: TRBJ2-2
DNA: TGTGCCAGCAGTTATCTAGCACCCGGGGCCACCGGGGAGCTGTTTTTT
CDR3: CASSYLAPGATGELFF

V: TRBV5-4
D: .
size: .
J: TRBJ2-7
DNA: TGTGCCAGCAGCTTGGTGGGCAGGTCCTACGAGCAGTACTTC
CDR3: CASSLVGRSYEQYF

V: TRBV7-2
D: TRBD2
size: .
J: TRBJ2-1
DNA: TGTGCCAGCTCCGCGGCTAGCGGGGTGGATGAGCAGTTCTTC
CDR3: CASSAASGVDEQFF

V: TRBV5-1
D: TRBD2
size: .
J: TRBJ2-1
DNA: TGCGCCAGCAGCCCTTCCCCCCCGGGACTAGCGGGAGGGGGTGAGCAGTTCTTC
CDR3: CASSPSPPGLAGGGEQFF

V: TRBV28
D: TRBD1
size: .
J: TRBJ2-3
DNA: TGTGCCAGCACCTCGGGACAGGGAACAGATACGCAGTATTTT
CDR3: CASTSGQGTDTQYF

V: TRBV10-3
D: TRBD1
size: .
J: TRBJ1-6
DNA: TGTGCCATCAGTGAAAGGGACAGTAATTCACCCCTCCACTTT
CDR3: CAISERDSNSPLHF

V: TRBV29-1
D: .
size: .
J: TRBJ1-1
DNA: TGCAGCGTTGAGGCCGGGGTTGAAGCTTTCTTT
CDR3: CSVEAGVEAFF

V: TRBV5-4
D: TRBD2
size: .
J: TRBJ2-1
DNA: TGTGCCAGCAGCGTCGGACTAGCGGGAGGAAGTGGCGCCTACAATGAGCAGTTCTTC
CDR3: CASSVGLAGGSGAYNEQFF

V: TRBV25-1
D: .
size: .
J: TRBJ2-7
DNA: TGTGCCAGCAGTGAAACAACCTACGAGCAGTACTTC
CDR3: CASSETTYEQYF

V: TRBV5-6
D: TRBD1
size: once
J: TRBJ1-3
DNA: TGTGCCAGCAGCTTGGAATTCGGGACAGGGGAAGGAAACACCATATATTTT
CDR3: CASSLEFGTGEGNTIYF

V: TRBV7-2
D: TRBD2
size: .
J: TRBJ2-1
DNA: TGTGCCAGCAGCTACCGAAGCGGGGGGAACAATGAGCAGTTCTTC
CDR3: CASSYRSGGNNEQFF

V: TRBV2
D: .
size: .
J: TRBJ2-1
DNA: TGTGCCAGCAGCCCCGGGACTCAACTAGGAAATGAGCAGTTCTTC
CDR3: CASSPGTQLGNEQFF

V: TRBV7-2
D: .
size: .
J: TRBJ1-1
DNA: TGTGCCAGCAGCGACCAAGTGAACACTGAAGCTTTCTTT
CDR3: CASSDQVNTEAFF

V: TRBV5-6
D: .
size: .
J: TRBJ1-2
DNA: TGTGCCAGCAGCTTGGCCCAAGGGGCTGGCTACACCTTC
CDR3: CASSLAQGAGYTF

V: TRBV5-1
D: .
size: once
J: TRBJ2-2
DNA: TGCGCCAGCAGCTTAGGAGGGATCGCCGGGGAGCTGTTTTTT
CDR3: CASSLGGIAGELFF

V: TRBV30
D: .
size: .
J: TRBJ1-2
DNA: TGTGCCTGGAGTGACTGGGCGGCCTACACCTTC
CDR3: CAWSDWAAYTF

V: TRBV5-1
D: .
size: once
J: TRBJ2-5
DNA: TGCGCCAGCACGAGTCCCGCGCTGGGGGAGACCCAGTACTTC
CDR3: CASTSPALGETQYF

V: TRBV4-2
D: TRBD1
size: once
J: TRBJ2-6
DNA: TGTGCCAGCAGCCAAGACCCCGGGACAGGGTCCTACTCTGGGGCCAACGTCCTGACTTTC
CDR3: CASSQDPGTGSYSGANVLTF

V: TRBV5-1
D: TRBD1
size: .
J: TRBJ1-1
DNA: TGCGCCAGCAGAGATGGACAGGGAGTCACTGAAGCTTTCTTT
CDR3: CASRDGQGVTEAFF

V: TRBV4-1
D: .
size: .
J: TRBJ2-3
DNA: TGCGCCAGCAGCCAAGATAGGACAGATACGCAGTATTTT
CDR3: CASSQDRTDTQYF

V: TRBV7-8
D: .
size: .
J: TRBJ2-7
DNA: TGTGCCAGCACCATGACAGCCTACGAGCAGTACTTC
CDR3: CASTMTAYEQYF

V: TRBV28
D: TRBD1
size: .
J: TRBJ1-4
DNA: TGTGCCAGCAGCCCGCAGGGGGCAACTAATGAAAAACTGTTTTTT
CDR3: CASSPQGATNEKLFF

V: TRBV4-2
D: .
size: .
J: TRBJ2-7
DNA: TGTGCCAGCAGCCAAGACTACGGACAGTCACCCTACGAGCAGTACTTC
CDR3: CASSQDYGQSPYEQYF

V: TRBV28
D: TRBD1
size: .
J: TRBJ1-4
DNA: TGTGCCAGCAGTTTAAGTCAGGGGGCGATTGGGCGTGAAAAACTGTTTTTT
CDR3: CASSLSQGAIGREKLFF

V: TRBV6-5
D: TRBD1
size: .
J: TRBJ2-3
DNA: TGTGCCAGCAGTCTGGGGACAGGGAATACAGATACGCAGTATTTT
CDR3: CASSLGTGNTDTQYF

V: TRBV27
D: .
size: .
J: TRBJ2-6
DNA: TGTGCCAGCAGTTTTCGTCTTCGCTCTGGGGCCAACGTCCTGACTTTC
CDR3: CASSFRLRSGANVLTF

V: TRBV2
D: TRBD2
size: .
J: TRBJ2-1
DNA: TGTGCCAGCAGTGATCAACTAGCGGGAATCTACAATGAGCAGTTCTTC
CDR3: CASSDQLAGIYNEQFF

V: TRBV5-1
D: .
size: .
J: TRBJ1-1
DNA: TGCGCCAGCAGCCCCACTAAGAACACTGAAGCTTTCTTT
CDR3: CASSPTKNTEAFF

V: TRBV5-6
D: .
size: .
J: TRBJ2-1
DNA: TGTGCCAGCAGCTTGGTCGCAGGGGAATACAATGAGCAGTTCTTC
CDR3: CASSLVAGEYNEQFF

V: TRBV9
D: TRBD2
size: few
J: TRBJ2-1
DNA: TGTGCCAGCAGCCCCGCGGGACTAGCAGTCGAGCAGTTCTTC
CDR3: CASSPAGLAVEQFF

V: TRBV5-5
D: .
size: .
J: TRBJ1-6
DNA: TGTGCCAGCAGCTTGTTTCCAGGAGGCAATTCACCCCTCCACTTT
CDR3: CASSLFPGGNSPLHF

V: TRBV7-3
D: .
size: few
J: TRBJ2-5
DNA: TGTGCCAGCAGCTTAACCAGCTCCAGCAAGGAGACCCAGTACTTC
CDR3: CASSLTSSSKETQYF

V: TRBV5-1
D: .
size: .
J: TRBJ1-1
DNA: TGCGCCAGCAGCTTGTTCGAGAACACTGAAGCTTTCTTT
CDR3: CASSLFENTEAFF

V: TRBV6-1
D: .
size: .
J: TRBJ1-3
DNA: TGTGCCAGCAGTGAAGGGGGCTCTGGAAACACCATATATTTT
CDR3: CASSEGGSGNTIYF

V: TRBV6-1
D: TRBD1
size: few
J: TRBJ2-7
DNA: TGTGCCGCGGGCGCGGGGACAGGGATATACGAGCAGTACTTC
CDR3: CAAGAGTGIYEQYF